The following is a TCR beta chain sequence with its context. Its specificity is not known. The study made its TRB cDNA libraries by 5' RACE, adding UMI labels. One entry per CDR3 protein, without DNA, is what TCRdb gives after re-calling the 5' RACE reads. This sample's table has about 98,000 distinct CDR3 sequences. CDR1 and CDR2 from the germline V gene are LGHNA and YSLEER. The CDR3 sequence is 15 residues long. Triplicate 300,000-cell sorts were made of each CD8+ T cell subset. Identification of naive CD8+ T cells rested on CD45RO-CCR7+CD27+CD95- status. This record belongs to a study of CXCR3-negative and CXCR3-positive naive CD8 T cells. Points from the study as a whole: CXCR3-positive naive cells carried more hydrophobic TRB CDR3s than CXCR3-negative ones. TRBV-TRBJ usage matched between naive CXCR3-negative and CXCR3-positive cells but not between memory cells. High diversity, comparable across both naive subsets, contrasted with much lower diversity in memory CD8+ cells.

Source material: naive CXCR3+ CD8+ T cells from blood. Regarding subset: CD45RO-CCR7+CD27+CD95- naive CD8+ T cells expressing CXCR3 (TNR3+). This rearrangement joins TRBV4-3 to TRBJ2-7; TCRdb's assignment of TRBD1 cannot be checked, as there is no DNA. This TCR was recovered from a human donor in good health. Some clones in this sample may be carry-over from other donors' samples. This CDR3 is CASSRTRGIAYEQYF.